This passage covers 16 T cell receptor beta chains from one sample sequenced in a study of human T cells and chemical hapten exposure. TCRdb redid the calling of the RACE reads with MiXCR, one entry per CDR3 protein. The sample holds around 50,000 distinct CDR3 sequences, around 9% seen once. Time point here: patch test 1, 2 weeks after DPC sensitization. Treatment reported: therapeutic diphenylcyclopropenone sensitization with weekly scalp DPC. The source material was whole blood, sampled in connection with sensitization to the hapten diphenylcyclopropenone (DPC). The receptors shown here come from a woman between 45 and 65 years old with alopecia areata. Some clones in this sample may be carry-over from other donors' samples.

At least ten counts were recorded for this clonotype. This chain joins TRBV5-8 and TRBJ2-6, with 8 bases identical to TRBD1. Germline V gene data show CDR1 as SGHTS and CDR2 as YDEGEE. V lost 0 bases to trimming and J lost 1 base; unmatched junction nucleotides: 3. The CDR3 runs 17 residues. The CDR3 spells CASSLGRGRSGANVLTF. CDR3 nucleotides: TGTGCCAGCAGCTTGGGCAGGGGGCGGTCTGGGGCCAACGTCCTGACTTTC.

This clonotype was detected ten times or more. The CDR3 reads CASSQAVFKSMNTEAFF. Here the CDR3 DNA reads TGCGCCAGCAGCCAAGCGGTTTTTAAAAGCATGAACACTGAAGCTTTCTTT. The chain joins TRBV4-1 to TRBJ1-1; no clear D. In germline, CDR1 is MGHRA, CDR2 YSYEKL. The CDR3 has 17 amino acids. V gave up 1 base and J gave up 0 bases, with 15 bases separating them.

This clonotype was picked up many times. V usage is TRBV7-7 and J usage is TRBJ2-1; the D gene could be TRBD1 or TRBD2 (5 bases each). CDR1 and CDR2 from the germline V gene are SSHAT and FNYEAQ (reference sequence). The CDR3 runs 13 residues. V was clipped by 5 bases and J by 8 bases, with 13 bases between them. CDR3 sequence: CASSPRGKDEQFF. The CDR3 DNA reads TGTGCCAGCAGCCCCCGGGGCAAGGATGAGCAGTTCTTC.

This clonotype was recorded at least ten times. The V and J genes are TRBV18 and TRBJ1-4, with D unclear. Germline V gene data show CDR1 as KGHSH and CDR2 as LQKENI. V dropped 3 bases and J dropped 7 bases, with 12 bases sitting between them. This CDR3 is built from 14 residues. The DNA for the CDR3 is TGTGCCAGCTCACCCGGTTCTGCGTCTGAAAAACTGTTTTTT. Translating gives CASSPGSASEKLFF.

This chain links TRBV29-1 with TRBJ1-1; weak D call: TRBD1 (5 bases). CDR3 length equals 13 residues. Trimming took off 7 bases at V and 2 bases at J, with 14 bases between the two ends. In germline, CDR1 is SQVTM, CDR2 ANQGSEA. The CDR3 here is CSAEVQVNTEAFF. Here the CDR3 DNA reads TGCAGCGCCGAGGTACAGGTTAACACTGAAGCTTTCTTT.

This clonotype was observed many times. This chain uses TRBV19 with TRBJ1-5; perhaps TRBD1 as D (5 bases). Germline values: CDR1 LNHDA, CDR2 SQIVND (reference sequence). The V end was cut by 5 bases, the J end by 7 bases, with 18 bases between. The CDR3 extends over 15 amino acids. The CDR3 protein is CASSPYSGGLQPQHF. The CDR3 nucleotides read TGTGCCAGTAGTCCATACTCGGGGGGTTTGCAGCCCCAGCATTTT.

This clonotype has a count of ten or more. Germline is not matched at one junction end, which may reflect a read error. This chain links TRBV28 with TRBJ2-7; no definite D call. The CDR3 is 12 residues long. Germline V gene data show CDR1 as MDHEN and CDR2 as SYDVKM. CDR3 DNA sequence: TGTGCCAGCAGTCCCCAGACGAATCTGATGATCTTC. Amino acid sequence: CASSPQTNLMIF.

This clonotype was seen many times. The chain has TRBV11-2 and TRBJ2-7; no clear D. This CDR3 has 13 residues. Trimming removed 5 bases at V and 3 bases at J, with 11 bases between. Germline-derived CDR1 and CDR2 are SGHAT and FQNNGV. The CDR3, as DNA: TGTGCCAGCAGCCTCACACTGCGCTACGAGCAGTACTTC. The encoded protein is CASSLTLRYEQYF.

The V gene is TRBV29-1, the J gene TRBJ2-1, with TRBD2 identical over 10 bases. This CDR3 region has 15 residues. Germline V lookup: CDR1 SQVTM, CDR2 ANQGSEA. V lost 0 bases to trimming and J lost 8 bases; unmatched junction nucleotides: 7. The CDR3 is CSVEDNLAGEYEQFF. The CDR3 DNA reads TGCAGCGTTGAAGATAACCTAGCGGGAGAGTATGAGCAGTTCTTC.

V usage is TRBV28 and J usage is TRBJ1-2; D remains unclear. V was cut by 2 bases and J by 3 bases, with 10 bases left in between. The CDR3 covers 14 residues. Germline assignment: CDR1 MDHEN and CDR2 SYDVKM. The CDR3 DNA is TGTGCCAGCAGTTTACCCAAGAGTTACTATGGCTACACCTTC. Translating it yields CASSLPKSYYGYTF.

This clonotype was seen at least ten times. The chain combines TRBV7-9 with TRBJ1-6; possibly TRBD1 for D (5 bases). The CDR3 sequence is 14 residues long. V gave up 4 bases and J gave up 9 bases, with 13 bases separating them. Per germline, CDR1 SEHNR and CDR2 FQNEAQ (reference sequence). Here the CDR3 DNA reads TGTGCCAGCAGCTCCCTGGGGCTAGCTTCACCCCTCCACTTT. Its translation is CASSSLGLASPLHF.

The rearrangement joins TRBV7-9 to TRBJ1-1, with D possibly being TRBD1 (5 bases). The V end lost 2 bases, the J end lost 5 bases, and 12 bases lay between the germline ends. Germline lookup yields CDR1 SEHNR and CDR2 FQNEAQ (reference sequence). This CDR3 contains 14 residues. The chain's CDR3 is CASSLIGAGTEAFF. CDR3 in DNA: TGTGCCAGCAGCTTAATAGGGGCAGGGACTGAAGCTTTCTTT.

In its sample, this clonotype was seen a few times. The chain carries TRBV15 and TRBJ1-5; 9 nucleotides line up with TRBD1. The V gene's germline CDR1 is LNHNV and CDR2 YYDKDF (reference sequence). The V segment lost 2 bases and the J segment 4 bases; nucleotides outside the gene matches: 3. CDR3 length: 15 residues. The CDR3 spells CATSRLGQGNQPQHF. DNA of the CDR3: TGTGCCACCAGCAGATTAGGACAGGGGAATCAGCCCCAGCATTTT.

In its sample, this clonotype was seen many times. The chain carries TRBV7-2 and TRBJ2-5; TRBD2 is a possible D gene (6 bases). The V gene's germline CDR1 is SGHTA and CDR2 FQGNSA. The CDR3 has 13 amino acids. The V gene lost 2 bases and the J gene lost 5 bases, with 9 bases spanning the gap. This chain's CDR3 is CASSLTSRETQYF. The CDR3 DNA is TGTGCCAGCAGCTTAACTAGCCGGGAGACCCAGTACTTC.

This clonotype was found many times. This CDR3 reads CASSQVSGNTIYF. As DNA, the CDR3 is TGTGCCAGCAGCCAGGTCTCTGGAAACACCATATATTTT. This sequence joins TRBV2 and TRBJ1-3; no firm D call. This CDR3 region has 13 residues. Trimming stripped 6 bases from V and 0 bases from J, with 6 bases between. The germline CDR1 and CDR2 sequences are SNHLY and FYNNEI.

The table lists this clonotype with many counts. This rearrangement joins TRBV28 to TRBJ1-5; no firm D call. CDR1 is MDHEN and CDR2 is SYDVKM in the germline V gene. V dropped 4 bases and J dropped 0 bases, with 7 bases sitting between them. The CDR3 has 14 residues. CDR3 in amino acids: CASSSTNSNQPQHF. The CDR3 nucleotides are TGTGCCAGCAGTTCGACAAATAGCAATCAGCCCCAGCATTTT.